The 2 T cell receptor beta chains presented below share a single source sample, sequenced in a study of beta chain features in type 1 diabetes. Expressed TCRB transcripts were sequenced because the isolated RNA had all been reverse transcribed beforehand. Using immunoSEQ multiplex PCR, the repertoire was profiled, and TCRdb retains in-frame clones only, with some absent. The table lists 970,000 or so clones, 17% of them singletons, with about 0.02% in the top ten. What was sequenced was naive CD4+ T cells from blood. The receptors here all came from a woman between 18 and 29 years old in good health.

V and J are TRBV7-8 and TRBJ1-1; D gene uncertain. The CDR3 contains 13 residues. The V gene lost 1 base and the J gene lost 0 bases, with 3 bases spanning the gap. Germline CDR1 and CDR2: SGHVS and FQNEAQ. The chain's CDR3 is CASSLDVNTEAFF. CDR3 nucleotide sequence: TGTGCCAGCAGCTTAGACGTGAACACTGAAGCTTTCTTT.

The CDR3 DNA is TGTGCCAGCAGCCACTCCCAACTGTCCGAGCAGTACTTC. It translates to CASSHSQLSEQYF. V and J are TRBV14 and TRBJ2-7, with D unresolved. Trimming removed 3 bases from V and 6 bases from J, with 12 bases in between. CDR1 SGHDN and CDR2 FVKESK come from the germline V gene. The CDR3 contains 13 residues.